This TCR beta chain stems from a study of CD8 T cells in Susac syndrome. The CDR3 is made up of 12 amino acids. Trimming left V 6 bases short and J 3 bases short, with 9 bases between. Looked up from germline, CDR1 is SGHNT and CDR2 is YYREEE (reference sequence). TCR beta from blood CD8+ and CD4+ T cells was sequenced. Random hexamers served to reverse transcribe about 0.5 to 1 ug RNA. TCR beta CDR3 was amplified by immunoSEQ covering 54 Vbeta and 13 Jbeta. TCRdb recomputed calls from the immunoSEQ multiplex PCR reads with MiXCR, one row per CDR3 protein. Of about 120,000 distinct CDR3 sequences listed, about 94% are singletons.

The sequence was collected from a human donor with multiple sclerosis. The V call is TRBV5-4, the J call TRBJ1-1; D unresolved. The sample was CD4+ T cells from PBMCs. In DNA, the CDR3 is TGTGCCAGCAAACGGAAGGACACTGAAGCTTTCTTT. Encoded protein: CASKRKDTEAFF.